The sample holds many counts of the clone carrying this T cell receptor beta chain. The antigen is unknown. The data stem from a study of early T cells in non-severe SARS-CoV-2 infection. Across the whole study: Sequencing of unsorted whole blood was done on bulk RNA, leaving chains unpaired.

Individual cDNA molecules received unique molecular identifiers during library preparation. TCRdb recomputed calls from the 5' RACE reads with MiXCR, one row per CDR3 protein. The sample lists 20,000 to 25,000 distinct CDR3 sequences, just under 4.5% occurring once. Study-level findings and limits: Matching results from VDJdb favored anti-spike CD8 responses, leaving private and CD4 specificities undetected.

From germline, CDR1 is SEHNR and CDR2 FQNEAQ (reference sequence). The CDR3 sequence is 16 residues long. Trimming stripped 1 base from V and 2 bases from J, with 13 bases between. The source is an adult who was a healthcare worker with PCR-confirmed SARS-CoV-2 infection or an uninfected control (not recorded which). The chain joins TRBV7-9 to TRBJ2-3; TRBD2 is a possible D gene (5 bases). Sequencing used whole blood. The CDR3 loop reads CASSLGRDWATDTQYF. The CDR3 DNA follows: TGTGCCAGCAGCTTAGGCCGGGATTGGGCCACAGATACGCAGTATTTT. The entire variable domain, with the rest obtained from reference TRBV7-9 and TRBJ2-3, is as follows: DTGVSQNPRHKITKRGQNVTFRCDPISEHNRLYWYRQTLGQGPEFLTYFQNEAQLEKSRLLSDRFSAERPKGSFSTLEIQRTEQGDSAMYLCASSLGRDWATDTQYFGPGTRLTVL.